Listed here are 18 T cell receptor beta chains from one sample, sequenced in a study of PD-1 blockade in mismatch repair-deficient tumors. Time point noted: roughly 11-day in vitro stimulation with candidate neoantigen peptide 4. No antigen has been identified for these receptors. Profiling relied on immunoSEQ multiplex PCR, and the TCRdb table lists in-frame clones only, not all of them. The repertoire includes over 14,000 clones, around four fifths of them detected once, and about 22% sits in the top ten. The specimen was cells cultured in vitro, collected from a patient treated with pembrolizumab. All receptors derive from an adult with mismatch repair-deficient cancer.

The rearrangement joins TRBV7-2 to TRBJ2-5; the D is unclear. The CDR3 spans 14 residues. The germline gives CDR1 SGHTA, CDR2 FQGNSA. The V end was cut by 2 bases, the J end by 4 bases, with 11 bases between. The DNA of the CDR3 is TGTGCCAGCAGCTTATCCCCAGGTATAGAGACCCAGTACTTC. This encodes CASSLSPGIETQYF.

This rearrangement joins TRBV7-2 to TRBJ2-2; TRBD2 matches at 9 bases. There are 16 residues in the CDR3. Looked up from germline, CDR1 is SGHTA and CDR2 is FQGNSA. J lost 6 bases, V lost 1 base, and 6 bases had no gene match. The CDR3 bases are TGTGCCAGCAGCTTAGTGGCTAGCGGGACGGCCGGGGAGCTGTTTTTT. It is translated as CASSLVASGTAGELFF.

The CDR3 region has the DNA TGTGCCAGCAGCTTAGTTCGACAGCCGGTGCCTAGCACAGATACGCAGTATTTT. Residues: CASSLVRQPVPSTDTQYF. V gene TRBV7-2 combines with J gene TRBJ2-3; maybe TRBD1 (5 bases). CDR3 length equals 18 residues. Trimming shortened V by 1 base and J by 0 bases, and 17 bases separated the two germline ends. Germline lookup yields CDR1 SGHTA and CDR2 FQGNSA.

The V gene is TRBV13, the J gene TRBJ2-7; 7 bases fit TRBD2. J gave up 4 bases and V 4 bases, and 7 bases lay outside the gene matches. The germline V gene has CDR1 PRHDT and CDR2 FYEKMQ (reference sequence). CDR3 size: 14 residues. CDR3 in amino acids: CASSSWDYRYEQYF. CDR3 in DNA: TGTGCCAGCAGCTCCTGGGACTACCGTTACGAGCAGTACTTC.

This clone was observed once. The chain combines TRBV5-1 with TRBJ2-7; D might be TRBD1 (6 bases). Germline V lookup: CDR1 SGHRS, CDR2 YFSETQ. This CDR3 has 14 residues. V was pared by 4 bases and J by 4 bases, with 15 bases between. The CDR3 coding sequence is TGCGCCAGCAGCCCCACCGGGACACATTACGAGCAGTACTTC. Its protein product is CASSPTGTHYEQYF. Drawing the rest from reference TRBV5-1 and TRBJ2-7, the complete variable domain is KAGVTQTPRYLIKTRGQQVTLSCSPISGHRSVSWYQQTPGQGLQFLFEYFSETQRNKGNFPGRFSGRQFSNSRSEMNVSTLELGDSALYLCASSPTGTHYEQYFGPGTRLTVT.

DNA for the CDR3: TGTGCCAGCAGCTTAGGGACAGGGAAACCCATATATTTT. Translation: CASSLGTGKPIYF. The rearrangement links TRBV7-9 to TRBJ1-3; 8 bases are a match to TRBD1. CDR1 is SEHNR and CDR2 is FQNEAQ in the germline V gene (reference sequence). With 1 base clipped from V and 11 bases from J, the junction kept 4 bases outside the gene matches. This CDR3 is built from 13 residues.

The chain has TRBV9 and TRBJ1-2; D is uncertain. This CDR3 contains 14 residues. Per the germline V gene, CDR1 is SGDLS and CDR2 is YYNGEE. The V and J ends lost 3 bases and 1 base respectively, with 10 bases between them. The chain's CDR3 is CASSAWEGNYGYTF. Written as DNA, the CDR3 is TGTGCCAGCAGCGCCTGGGAGGGTAACTATGGCTACACCTTC.

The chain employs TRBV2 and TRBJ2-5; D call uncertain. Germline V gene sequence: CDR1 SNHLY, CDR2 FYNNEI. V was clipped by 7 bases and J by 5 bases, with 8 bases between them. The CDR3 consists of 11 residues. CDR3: CASKGEETQYF. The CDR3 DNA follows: TGTGCCAGCAAGGGTGAGGAGACCCAGTACTTC.

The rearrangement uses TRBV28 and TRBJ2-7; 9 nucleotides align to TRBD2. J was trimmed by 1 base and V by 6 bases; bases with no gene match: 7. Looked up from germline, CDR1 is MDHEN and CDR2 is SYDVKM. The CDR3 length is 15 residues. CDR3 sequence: CASRWVAGASYEQYF. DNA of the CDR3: TGTGCCAGCAGATGGGTAGCGGGAGCTTCCTACGAGCAGTACTTC.

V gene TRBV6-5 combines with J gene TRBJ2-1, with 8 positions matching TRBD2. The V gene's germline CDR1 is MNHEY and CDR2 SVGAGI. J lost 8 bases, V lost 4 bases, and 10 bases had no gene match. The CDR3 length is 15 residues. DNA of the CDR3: TGTGCCAGCAGTTGGAGAGCGGGAGATCGGTATGAGCAGTTCTTC. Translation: CASSWRAGDRYEQFF.

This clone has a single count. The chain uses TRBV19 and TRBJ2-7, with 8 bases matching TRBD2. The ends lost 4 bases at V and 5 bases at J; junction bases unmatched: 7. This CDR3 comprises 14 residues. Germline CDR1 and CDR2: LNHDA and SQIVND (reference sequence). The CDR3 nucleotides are TGTGCCAGTAGTAGCGGGGGGCGATCGGACGAGCAGTACTTC. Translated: CASSSGGRSDEQYF.

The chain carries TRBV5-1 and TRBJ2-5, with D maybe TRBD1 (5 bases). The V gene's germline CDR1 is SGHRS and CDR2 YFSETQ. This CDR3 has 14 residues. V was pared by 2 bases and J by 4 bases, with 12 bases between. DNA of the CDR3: TGCGCCAGCAGCTTCAACCACCAGGGAGAGACCCAGTACTTC. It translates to CASSFNHQGETQYF.

The CDR3 region is CASNPRGGYTDTQYF. In nucleotides, the CDR3 is TGTGCCAGCAATCCCAGGGGGGGTTACACAGATACGCAGTATTTT. The V call is TRBV11-2, the J call TRBJ2-3; D may match TRBD1 or TRBD2 (7 bases each). CDR1 is SGHAT, CDR2 FQNNGV, per germline. The CDR3 consists of 15 residues. V lost 7 bases to trimming and J lost 2 bases, with 16 bases between them.

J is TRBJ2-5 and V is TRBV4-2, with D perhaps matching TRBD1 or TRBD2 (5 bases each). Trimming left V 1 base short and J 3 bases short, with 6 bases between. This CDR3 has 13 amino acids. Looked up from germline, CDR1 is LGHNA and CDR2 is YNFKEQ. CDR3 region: CASSQGGKETQYF. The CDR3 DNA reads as TGTGCCAGCAGCCAAGGGGGGAAAGAGACCCAGTACTTC.

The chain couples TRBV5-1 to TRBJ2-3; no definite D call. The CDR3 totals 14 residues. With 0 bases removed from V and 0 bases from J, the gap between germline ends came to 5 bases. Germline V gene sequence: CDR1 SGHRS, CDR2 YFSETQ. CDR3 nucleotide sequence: TGCGCCAGCAGCTTGGCTAAGAGCACAGATACGCAGTATTTT. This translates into CASSLAKSTDTQYF. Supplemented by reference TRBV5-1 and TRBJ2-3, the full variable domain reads KAGVTQTPRYLIKTRGQQVTLSCSPISGHRSVSWYQQTPGQGLQFLFEYFSETQRNKGNFPGRFSGRQFSNSRSEMNVSTLELGDSALYLCASSLAKSTDTQYFGPGTRLTVL.

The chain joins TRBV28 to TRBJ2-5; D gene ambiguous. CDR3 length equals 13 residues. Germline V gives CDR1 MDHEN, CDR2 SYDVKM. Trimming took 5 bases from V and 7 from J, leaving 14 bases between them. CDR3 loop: CASSDKLVGTQYF. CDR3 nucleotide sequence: TGTGCCAGCAGTGATAAGTTAGTTGGGACCCAGTACTTC.

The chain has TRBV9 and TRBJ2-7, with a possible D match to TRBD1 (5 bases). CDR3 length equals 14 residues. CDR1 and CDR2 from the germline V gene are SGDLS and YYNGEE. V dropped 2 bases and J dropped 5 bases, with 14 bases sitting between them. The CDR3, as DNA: TGTGCCAGCAGCGTGATGGGGCTCAGGAACGAGCAGTACTTC. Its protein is CASSVMGLRNEQYF.

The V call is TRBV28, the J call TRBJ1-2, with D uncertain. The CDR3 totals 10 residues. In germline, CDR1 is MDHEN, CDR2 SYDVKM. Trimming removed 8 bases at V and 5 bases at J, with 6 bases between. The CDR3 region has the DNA TGTGCCAGCGGCTGGTATGGCTACACCTTC. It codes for CASGWYGYTF.